This T cell receptor beta chain stems from a study of cytomegalovirus exposure and HLA in healthy donors. On this clone: The antigen remains undetermined.

V lost 1 base and J 3 bases, leaving 13 bases between the germline ends. The CDR3 extends over 16 amino acids. Germline loops: CDR1 LNHDA, CDR2 SQIVND (reference sequence). Findings of the study overall: Cytomegalovirus status was reportedly diagnosed by the classifier with high sensitivity and specificity. One later analysis reportedly identified an Asian-associated ancestry cluster that showed fewer N-insertions than the roughly 600-donor mean. Looking again later, the authors saw that most CMV-associated TCR beta chains seemed HLA-restricted.

Amplification used 60 Vbeta primers and 13 Jbeta primers. The table came from immunoSEQ multiplex PCR; TCRdb's copy has only in-frame clones and leaves some out. In all, the sample yields around 200,000 clones. The sequence was obtained from a woman in her twenties or thirties in good health and CMV-seropositive. Sequenced input: PBMCs. V is TRBV19 and J is TRBJ2-1; possibly TRBD2 for D (5 bases). This CDR3 is CASSIARSRDYNEQFF. The CDR3 DNA follows: TGTGCCAGTAGTATAGCACGGAGCCGGGACTACAATGAGCAGTTCTTC.